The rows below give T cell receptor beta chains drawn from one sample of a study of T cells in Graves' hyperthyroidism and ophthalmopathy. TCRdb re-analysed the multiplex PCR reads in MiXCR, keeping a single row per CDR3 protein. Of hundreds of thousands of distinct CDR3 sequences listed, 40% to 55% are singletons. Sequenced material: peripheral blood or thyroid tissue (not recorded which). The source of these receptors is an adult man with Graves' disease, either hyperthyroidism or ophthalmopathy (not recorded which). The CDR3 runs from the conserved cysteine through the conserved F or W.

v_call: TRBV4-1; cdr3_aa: CASSQTGQYTEAFF
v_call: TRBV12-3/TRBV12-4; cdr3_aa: CAAWTGVRQPQHF
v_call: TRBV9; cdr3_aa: CASSVAGRFNEKLFF
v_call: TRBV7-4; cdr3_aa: CASSQESRGEKLFF
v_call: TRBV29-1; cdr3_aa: CSLEGSLSSPLHF
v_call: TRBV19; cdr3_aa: CASSSDRVGAGELFF
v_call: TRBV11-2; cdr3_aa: CASSSNRFPRYGYTF
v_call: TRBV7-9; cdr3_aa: CASSPGGGDTQYF
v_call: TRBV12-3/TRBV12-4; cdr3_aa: CASSNLKGPTPYEQYF
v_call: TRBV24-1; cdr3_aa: CATSEPTGKGWGYTF
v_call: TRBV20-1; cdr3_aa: CSARDSRTTNEKLFF
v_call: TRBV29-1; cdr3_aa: CSLGQGIYGYTF
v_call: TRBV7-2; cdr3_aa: CASSIPGQSYGYTF
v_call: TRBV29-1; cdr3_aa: CSSLPEQGLTEAFF
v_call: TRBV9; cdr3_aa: CASSAGLLSNQPQHF
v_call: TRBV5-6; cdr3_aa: CASSSTGWDTEAFF
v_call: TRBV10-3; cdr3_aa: CAIGDRINSPLHF
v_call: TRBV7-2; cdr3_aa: CASSLDGGGSYEQYF
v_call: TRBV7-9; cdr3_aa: CASSQTRQVQNYGYTF
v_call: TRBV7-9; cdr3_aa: CASSLVGFYSYEQYF
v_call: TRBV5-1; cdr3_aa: CASSLDGLRGTGELFF
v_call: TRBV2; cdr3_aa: CASSEARGGDQPQHF
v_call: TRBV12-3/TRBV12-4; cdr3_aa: CASSPGAAKREQYF
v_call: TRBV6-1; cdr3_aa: CASLAAGDYGYTF
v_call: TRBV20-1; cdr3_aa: CSAPPGGENEKLFF
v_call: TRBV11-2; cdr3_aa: CASSLGQAVLEAFF
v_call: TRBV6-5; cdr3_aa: CASSSSGPTHGYTF
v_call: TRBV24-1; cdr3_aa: CATSDLHGYTF
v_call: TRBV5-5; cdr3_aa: CASSSRVSSYEQYF
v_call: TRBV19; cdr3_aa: CASSQPSGVSYEQYF
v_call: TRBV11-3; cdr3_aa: CASSFPSGRCNQPQHF
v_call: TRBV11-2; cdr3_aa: CASSLDAAGHLMDTEAFF